This T cell receptor beta chain was obtained from a study of blood T cell repertoires in COVID-19. Study background: Sources were T cells, B-cell-depleted T cells, or PBMCs; the material itself was cDNA or gDNA.

From germline, CDR1 is LGHNA and CDR2 YNFKEQ. The CDR3 has 14 residues. V was clipped by 3 bases and J by 4 bases, with 13 bases between them. As handled by the study authors: By means of reference gene primer amplification, nucleated cell counts were estimated. Clones were sequenced by immunoSEQ multiplex PCR, and TCRdb holds only the in-frame ones, with some missing. The V and J calls and clone size were taken over from that table, and D and trimming were inferred from the DNA. The data hold 50,000 to 65,000 clones, with 85% observed a single time. The genes are TRBV4-2 and TRBJ2-7, with D tentatively TRBD1 (5 bases). Specimen: peripheral blood. The TCR originated in a human donor in a cohort sampled during active COVID-19. CDR3: CASSQSQGLYEQYF. Written as DNA, the CDR3 is TGTGCCAGCAGCCAGTCCCAGGGTCTGTACGAGCAGTACTTC.